This T cell receptor (beta chain) was sequenced in a study of T cells in Graves' hyperthyroidism and ophthalmopathy. The CDR3 has 14 residues. Trimming removed 6 bases from V and 0 bases from J; junction bases left unmatched: 5. Per germline, CDR1 SQVTM and CDR2 ANQGSEA. The patients, who ranged from 18 to 65 in age, presented with newly diagnosed hyperthyroidism lasting under 2 months. The diagnostic basis comprised clinical symptoms, serum thyroxine and TRAb, thyroid ultrasound and orbital computed tomography. Source material for PBMCs was more than 9.5 ml fresh peripheral blood. TCR beta CDR3 regions were amplified from RNA transcripts. The study used the HTBI primer set for a first-round RT-PCR of the TCR CDR3. TCRdb reprocessed the multiplex PCR reads with MiXCR, giving one entry per CDR3 protein. The sample lists approximately 530,000 distinct CDR3 sequences; roughly a sixth were seen once.

V is TRBV29-1 and J is TRBJ2-3; TRBD2 aligns across 8 bases. Sample: blood. The sequence derives from a young woman with Graves' hyperthyroidism. Here the CDR3 DNA reads TGCAGCGTGGGTGGACTAGCCAGCACAGATACGCAGTATTTT. Protein product: CSVGGLASTDTQYF.